This T cell receptor beta chain originates from a study of blood T cells in healthy people across ages. Germline assignment: CDR1 MDHEN and CDR2 SYDVKM. The CDR3 is 15 residues long. Next came a second PCR, run for roughly 6 to 11 cycles, which used a sample-barcoded 5' primer along with a J-beta primer mix. TCRdb used MiXCR to reprocess the 5' RACE reads, holding one entry per CDR3 protein. The table has some 1,800,000 distinct CDR3 sequences, about two fifths seen once; the top ten hold 23%. The chain is built from TRBV28 and TRBJ2-5; D might be TRBD1 or TRBD2, each matching 5 bases. With the DNA end fitting TRBJ2-7 better, the J assignment may be wrong. The sequencing sample was made of blood. This receptor was obtained from a human donor in good health. CDR3 coding DNA: TGTGCCAGCAGCCCGACCTGGCAGAGGGGCTACGAGCAGTACTTC. Translated, it gives CASSPTWQRGYEQYF.